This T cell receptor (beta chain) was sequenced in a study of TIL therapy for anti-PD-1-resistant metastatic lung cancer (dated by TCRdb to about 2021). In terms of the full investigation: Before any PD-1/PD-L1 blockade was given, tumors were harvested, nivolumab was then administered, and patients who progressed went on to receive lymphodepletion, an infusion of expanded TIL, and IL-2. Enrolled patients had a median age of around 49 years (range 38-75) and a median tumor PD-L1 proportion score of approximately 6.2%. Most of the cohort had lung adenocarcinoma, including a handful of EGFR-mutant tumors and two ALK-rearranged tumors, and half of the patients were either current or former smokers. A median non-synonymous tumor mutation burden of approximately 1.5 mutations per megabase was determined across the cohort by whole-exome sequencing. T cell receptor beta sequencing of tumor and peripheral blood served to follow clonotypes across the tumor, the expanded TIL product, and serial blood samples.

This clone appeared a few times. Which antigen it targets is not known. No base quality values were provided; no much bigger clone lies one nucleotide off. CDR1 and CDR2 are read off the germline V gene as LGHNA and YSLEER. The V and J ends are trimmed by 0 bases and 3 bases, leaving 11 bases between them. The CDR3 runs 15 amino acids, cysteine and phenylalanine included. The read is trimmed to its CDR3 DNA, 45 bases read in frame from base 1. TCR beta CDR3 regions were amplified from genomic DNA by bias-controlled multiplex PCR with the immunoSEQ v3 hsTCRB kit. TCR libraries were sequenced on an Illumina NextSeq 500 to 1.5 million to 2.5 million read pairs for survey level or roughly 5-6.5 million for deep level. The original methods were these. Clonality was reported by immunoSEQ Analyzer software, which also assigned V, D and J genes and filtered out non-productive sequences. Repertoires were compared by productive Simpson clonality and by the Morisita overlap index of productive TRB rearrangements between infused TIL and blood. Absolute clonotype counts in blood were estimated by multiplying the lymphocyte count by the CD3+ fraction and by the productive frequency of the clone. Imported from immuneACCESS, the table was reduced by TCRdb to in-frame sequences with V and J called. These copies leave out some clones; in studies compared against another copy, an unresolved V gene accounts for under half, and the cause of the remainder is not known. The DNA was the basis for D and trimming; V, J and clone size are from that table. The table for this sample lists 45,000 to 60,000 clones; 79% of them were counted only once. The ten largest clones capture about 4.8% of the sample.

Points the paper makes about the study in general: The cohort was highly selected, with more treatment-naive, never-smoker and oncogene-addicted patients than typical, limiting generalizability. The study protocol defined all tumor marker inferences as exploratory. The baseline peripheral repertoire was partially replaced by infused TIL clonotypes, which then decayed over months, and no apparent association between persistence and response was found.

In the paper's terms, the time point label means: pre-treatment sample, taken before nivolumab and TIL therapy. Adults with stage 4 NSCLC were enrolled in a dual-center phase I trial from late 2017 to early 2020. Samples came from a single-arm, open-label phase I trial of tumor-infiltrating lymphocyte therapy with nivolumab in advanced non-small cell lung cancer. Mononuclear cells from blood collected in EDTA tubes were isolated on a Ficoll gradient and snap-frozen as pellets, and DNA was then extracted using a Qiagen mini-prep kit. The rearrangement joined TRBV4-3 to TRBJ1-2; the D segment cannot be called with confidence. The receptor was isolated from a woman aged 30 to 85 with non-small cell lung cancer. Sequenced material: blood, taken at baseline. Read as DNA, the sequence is TGCGCCAGCAGCCAAGATTGGCGCGGCGACTATGGCTACACCTTC. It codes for CASSQDWRGDYGYTF.